This TCR beta chain was sequenced during a study of blood T cell repertoires in COVID-19. Study overall: The United States, Italy and Spain were the sources of the acute and convalescent COVID-19 samples. Sources were T cells, B-cell-depleted T cells, or PBMCs; the material itself was cDNA or gDNA.

Per the study methods: Amplified reference gene primers provided the basis for estimating nucleated cell counts. Produced via immunoSEQ multiplex PCR; TCRdb's table is partial and in-frame only. V and J calls and clone size are copied from that table; D and trimming were computed from the DNA. The sample has fewer than 150,000 clones; more than 65% are singletons. Trimming cost V 2 bases and J 5 bases, with 6 bases left between them. CDR1 and CDR2 (germline): WSHSY, SAAADI. This CDR3 is built from 12 residues. This sequence originates from a man aged 50 to 60 with acute or convalescent COVID-19. The material sequenced was peripheral blood. The chain has TRBV10-2 and TRBJ1-1; the D gene is possibly TRBD1 (6 bases). CDR3 sequence (DNA): TGCGCCAGCAGTGAGGGACAGACTGAAGCTTTCTTT. It is translated as CASSEGQTEAFF.